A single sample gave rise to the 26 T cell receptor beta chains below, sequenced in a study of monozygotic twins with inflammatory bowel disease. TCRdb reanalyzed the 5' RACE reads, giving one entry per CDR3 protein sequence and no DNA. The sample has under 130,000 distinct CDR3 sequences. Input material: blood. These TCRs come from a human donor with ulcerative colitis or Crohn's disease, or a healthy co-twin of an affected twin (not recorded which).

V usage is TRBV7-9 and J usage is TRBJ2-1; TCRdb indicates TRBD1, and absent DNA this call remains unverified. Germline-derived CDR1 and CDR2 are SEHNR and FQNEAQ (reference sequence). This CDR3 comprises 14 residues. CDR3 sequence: CASSRRDTYNEQFF.

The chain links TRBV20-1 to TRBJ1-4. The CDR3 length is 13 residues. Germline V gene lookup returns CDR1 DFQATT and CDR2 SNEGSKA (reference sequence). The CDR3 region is CSARGLINEKLFF.

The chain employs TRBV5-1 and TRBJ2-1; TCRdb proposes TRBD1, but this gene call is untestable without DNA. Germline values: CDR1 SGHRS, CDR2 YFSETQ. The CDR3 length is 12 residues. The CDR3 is CASSFSGNEQFF.

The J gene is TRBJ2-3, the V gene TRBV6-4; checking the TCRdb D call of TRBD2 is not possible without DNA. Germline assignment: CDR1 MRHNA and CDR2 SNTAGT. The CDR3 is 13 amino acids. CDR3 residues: CASSPSTSGSQYF.

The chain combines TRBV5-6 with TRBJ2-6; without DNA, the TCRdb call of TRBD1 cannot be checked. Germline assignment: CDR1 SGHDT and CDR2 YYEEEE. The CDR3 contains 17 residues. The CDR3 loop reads CASSLPGPLSGANVLTF.

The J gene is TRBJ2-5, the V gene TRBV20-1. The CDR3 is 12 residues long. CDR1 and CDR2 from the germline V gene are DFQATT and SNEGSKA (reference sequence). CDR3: CSATGSQETQYF.

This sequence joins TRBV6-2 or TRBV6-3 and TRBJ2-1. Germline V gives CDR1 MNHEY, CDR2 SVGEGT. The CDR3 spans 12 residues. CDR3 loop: CASSYPPHEQFF.

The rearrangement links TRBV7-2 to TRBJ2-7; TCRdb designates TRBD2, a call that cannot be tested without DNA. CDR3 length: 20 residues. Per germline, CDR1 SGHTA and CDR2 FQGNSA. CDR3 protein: CASSFQSVLAGGTLFYEQYF. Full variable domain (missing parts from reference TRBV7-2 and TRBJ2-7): GAGVSQSPSNKVTEKGKDVELRCDPISGHTALYWYRQSLGQGLEFLIYFQGNSAPDKSGLPSDRFSAERTGGSVSTLTIQRTQQEDSAVYLCASSFQSVLAGGTLFYEQYFGPGTRLTVT.

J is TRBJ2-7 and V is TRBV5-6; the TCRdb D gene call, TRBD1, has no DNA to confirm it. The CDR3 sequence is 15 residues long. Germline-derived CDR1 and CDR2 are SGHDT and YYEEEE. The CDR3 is CASSFRQGRPYEQYF.

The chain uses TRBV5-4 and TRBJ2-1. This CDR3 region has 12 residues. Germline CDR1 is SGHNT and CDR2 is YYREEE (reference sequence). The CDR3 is CASSFFLREQFF.

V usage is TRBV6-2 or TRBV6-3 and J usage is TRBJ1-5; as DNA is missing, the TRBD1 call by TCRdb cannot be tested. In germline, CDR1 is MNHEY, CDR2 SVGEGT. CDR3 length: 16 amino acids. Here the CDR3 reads CASSYGTHYSNQPQHF.

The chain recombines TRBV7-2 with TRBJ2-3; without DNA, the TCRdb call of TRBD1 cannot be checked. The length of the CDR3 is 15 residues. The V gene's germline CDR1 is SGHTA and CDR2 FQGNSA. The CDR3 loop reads CASSVHSGGGDTQYF.

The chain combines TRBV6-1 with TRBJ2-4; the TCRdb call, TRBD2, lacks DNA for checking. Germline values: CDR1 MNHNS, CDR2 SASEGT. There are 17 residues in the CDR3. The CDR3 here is CASSLSSGASPKNIQYF.

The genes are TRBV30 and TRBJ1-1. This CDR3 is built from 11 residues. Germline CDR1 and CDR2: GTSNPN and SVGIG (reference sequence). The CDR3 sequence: CAWSDTPEAFF.

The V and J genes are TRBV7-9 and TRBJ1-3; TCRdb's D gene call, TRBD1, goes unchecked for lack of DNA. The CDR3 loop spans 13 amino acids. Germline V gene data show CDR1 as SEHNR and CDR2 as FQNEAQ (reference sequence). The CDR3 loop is CASSPQGTDTIYF.

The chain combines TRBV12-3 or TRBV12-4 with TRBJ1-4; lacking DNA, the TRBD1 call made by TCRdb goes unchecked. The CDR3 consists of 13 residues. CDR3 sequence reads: CASSKDRDEKLFF.

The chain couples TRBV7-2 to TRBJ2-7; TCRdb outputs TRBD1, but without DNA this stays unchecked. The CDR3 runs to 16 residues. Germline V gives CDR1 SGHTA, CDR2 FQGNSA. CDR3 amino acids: CASSLPGQGTPYEQYF.

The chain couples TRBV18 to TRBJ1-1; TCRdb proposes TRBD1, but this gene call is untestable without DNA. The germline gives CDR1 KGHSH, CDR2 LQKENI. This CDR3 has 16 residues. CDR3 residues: CASSPTRSRDPSFAFF.

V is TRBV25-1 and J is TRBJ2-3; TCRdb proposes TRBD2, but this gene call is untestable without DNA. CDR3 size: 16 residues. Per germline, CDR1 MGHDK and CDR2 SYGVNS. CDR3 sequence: CASSVISGPSTDTQYF.

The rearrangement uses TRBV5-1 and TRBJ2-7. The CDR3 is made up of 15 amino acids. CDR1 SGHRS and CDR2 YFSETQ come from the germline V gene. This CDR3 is CASSLGQGAFYEQYF.

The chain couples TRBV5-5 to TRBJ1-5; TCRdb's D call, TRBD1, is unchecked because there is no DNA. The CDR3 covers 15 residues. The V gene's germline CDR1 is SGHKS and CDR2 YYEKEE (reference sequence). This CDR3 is CASSQIDRDGQPQHF.

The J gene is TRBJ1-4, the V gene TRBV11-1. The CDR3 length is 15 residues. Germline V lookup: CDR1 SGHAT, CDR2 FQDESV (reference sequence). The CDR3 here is CASSFSEGRNEKLFF.

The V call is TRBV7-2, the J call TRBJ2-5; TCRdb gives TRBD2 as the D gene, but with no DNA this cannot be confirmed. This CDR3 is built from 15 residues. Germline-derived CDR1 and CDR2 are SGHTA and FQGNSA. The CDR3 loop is CASLGLAGAQETQYF. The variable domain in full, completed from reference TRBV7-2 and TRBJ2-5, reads GAGVSQSPSNKVTEKGKDVELRCDPISGHTALYWYRQSLGQGLEFLIYFQGNSAPDKSGLPSDRFSAERTGGSVSTLTIQRTQQEDSAVYLCASLGLAGAQETQYFGPGTRLLVL.

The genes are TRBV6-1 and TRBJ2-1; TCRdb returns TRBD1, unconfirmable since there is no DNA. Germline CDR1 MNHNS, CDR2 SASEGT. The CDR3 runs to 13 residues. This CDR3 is CASSEIGGVEQFF.

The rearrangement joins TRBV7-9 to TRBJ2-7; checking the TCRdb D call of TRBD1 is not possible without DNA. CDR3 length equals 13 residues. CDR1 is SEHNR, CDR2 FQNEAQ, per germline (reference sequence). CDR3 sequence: CASSLGPGTEQYF.

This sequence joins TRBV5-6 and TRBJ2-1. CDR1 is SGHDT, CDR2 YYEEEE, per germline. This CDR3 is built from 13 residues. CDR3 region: CASSLTTDNEQFF. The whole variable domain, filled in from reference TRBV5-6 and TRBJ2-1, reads DAGVTQSPTHLIKTRGQQVTLRCSPKSGHDTVSWYQQALGQGPQFIFQYYEEEERQRGNFPDRFSGHQFPNYSSELNVNALLLGDSALYLCASSLTTDNEQFFGPGTRLTVL.